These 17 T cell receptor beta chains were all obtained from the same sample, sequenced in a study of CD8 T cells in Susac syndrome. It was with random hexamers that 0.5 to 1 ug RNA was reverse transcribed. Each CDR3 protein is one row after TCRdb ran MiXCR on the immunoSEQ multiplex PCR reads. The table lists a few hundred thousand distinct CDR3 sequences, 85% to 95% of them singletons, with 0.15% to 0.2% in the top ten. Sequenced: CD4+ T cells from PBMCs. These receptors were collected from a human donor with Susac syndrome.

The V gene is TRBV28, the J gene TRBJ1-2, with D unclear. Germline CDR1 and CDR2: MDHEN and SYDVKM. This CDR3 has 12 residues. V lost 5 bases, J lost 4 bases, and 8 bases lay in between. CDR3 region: CASSTGVYGYTF. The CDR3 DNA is TGTGCCAGCAGTACCGGGGTCTATGGCTACACCTTC.

The CDR3: CSASGHVNTEAFF. In DNA, the CDR3 is TGCAGTGCCTCGGGACACGTGAACACTGAAGCTTTCTTT. The chain is built from TRBV20-1 and TRBJ1-1; possible D gene TRBD1, 6 bases. The CDR3 extends over 13 amino acids. The V end lost 6 bases, the J end lost 0 bases, and 11 bases lay between the germline ends. Germline-derived CDR1 and CDR2 are DFQATT and SNEGSKA (reference sequence).

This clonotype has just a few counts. CDR3 sequence reads: CASSLGTDGYTF. CDR3 DNA sequence: TGTGCCAGCAGTTTAGGGACAGATGGCTACACCTTC. V is TRBV12-3 or TRBV12-4 and J is TRBJ1-2; the D gene is possibly TRBD1 (6 bases). V was clipped by 1 base and J by 6 bases, with 6 bases between them. The CDR3 is made up of 12 amino acids.

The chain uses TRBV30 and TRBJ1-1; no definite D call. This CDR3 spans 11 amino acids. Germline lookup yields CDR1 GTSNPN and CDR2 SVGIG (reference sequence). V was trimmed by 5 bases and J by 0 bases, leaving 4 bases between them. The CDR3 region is CAWAVNTEAFF. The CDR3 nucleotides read TGTGCCTGGGCAGTGAACACTGAAGCTTTCTTT.

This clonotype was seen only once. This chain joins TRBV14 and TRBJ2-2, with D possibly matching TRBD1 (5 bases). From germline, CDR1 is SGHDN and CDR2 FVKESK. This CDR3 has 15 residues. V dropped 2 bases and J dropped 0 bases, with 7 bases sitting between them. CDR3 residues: CASSQRTTNTGELFF. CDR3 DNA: TGTGCCAGCAGCCAACGGACAACGAACACCGGGGAGCTGTTTTTT. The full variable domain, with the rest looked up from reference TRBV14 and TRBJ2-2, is EAGVTQFPSHSVIEKGQTVTLRCDPISGHDNLYWYRRVMGKEIKFLLHFVKESKQDESGMPNNRFLAERTGGTYSTLKVQPAELEDSGVYFCASSQRTTNTGELFFGEGSRLTVL.

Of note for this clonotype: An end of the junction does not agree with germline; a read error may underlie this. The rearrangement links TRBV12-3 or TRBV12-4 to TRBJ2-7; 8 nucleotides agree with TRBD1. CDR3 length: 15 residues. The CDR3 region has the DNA TGTGCCAGCCGGGACAGGCGAAACTCGGGGTACGAGCAGCACTTC. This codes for CASRDRRNSGYEQHF.

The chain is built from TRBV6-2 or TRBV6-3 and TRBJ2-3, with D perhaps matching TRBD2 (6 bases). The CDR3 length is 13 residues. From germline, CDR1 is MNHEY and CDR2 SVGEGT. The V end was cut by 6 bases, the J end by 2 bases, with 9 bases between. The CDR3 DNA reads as TGTGCCAGCAGAGGAGGGGTCACAGATACGCAGTATTTT. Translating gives CASRGGVTDTQYF.

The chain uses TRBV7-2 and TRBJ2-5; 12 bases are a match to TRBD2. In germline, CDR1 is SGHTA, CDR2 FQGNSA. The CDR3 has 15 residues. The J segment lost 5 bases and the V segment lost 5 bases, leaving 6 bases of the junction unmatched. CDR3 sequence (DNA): TGTGCCAGCAGCGTAACTAGCGGGGGGTGGGAGACCCAGTACTTC. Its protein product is CASSVTSGGWETQYF.

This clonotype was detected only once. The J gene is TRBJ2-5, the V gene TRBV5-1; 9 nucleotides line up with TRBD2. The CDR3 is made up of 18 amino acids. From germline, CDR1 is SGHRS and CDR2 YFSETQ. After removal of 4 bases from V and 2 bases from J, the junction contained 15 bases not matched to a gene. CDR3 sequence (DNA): TGCGCCAGCAGCCTAACGACCCCGGGACTAGCAGCGCAAGAGACCCAGTACTTC. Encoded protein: CASSLTTPGLAAQETQYF. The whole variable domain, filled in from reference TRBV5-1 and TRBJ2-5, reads KAGVTQTPRYLIKTRGQQVTLSCSPISGHRSVSWYQQTPGQGLQFLFEYFSETQRNKGNFPGRFSGRQFSNSRSEMNVSTLELGDSALYLCASSLTTPGLAAQETQYFGPGTRLLVL.

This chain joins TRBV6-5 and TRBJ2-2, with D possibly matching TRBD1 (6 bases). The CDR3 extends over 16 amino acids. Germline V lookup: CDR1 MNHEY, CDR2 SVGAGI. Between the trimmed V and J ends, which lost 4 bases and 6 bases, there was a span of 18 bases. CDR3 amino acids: CASSSPGQGQSGELFF. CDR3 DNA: TGTGCCAGCAGTTCCCCGGGGCAGGGGCAGTCCGGGGAGCTGTTTTTT.

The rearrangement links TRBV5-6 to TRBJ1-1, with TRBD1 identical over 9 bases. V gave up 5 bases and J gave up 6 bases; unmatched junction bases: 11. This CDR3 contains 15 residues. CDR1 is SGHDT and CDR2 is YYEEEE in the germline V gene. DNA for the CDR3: TGTGCCAGCAGTCCGGACAGGGGTGTTCGAGCTGAAGCTTTCTTT. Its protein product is CASSPDRGVRAEAFF.

The CDR3 nucleotides read TGTGCCAGCAGTTTTAGGATTGCAACTAATGAAAAACTGTTTTTT. Amino acid sequence: CASSFRIATNEKLFF. The V call is TRBV27, the J call TRBJ1-4; the D is unclear. The germline V gene has CDR1 MNHEY and CDR2 SMNVEV (reference sequence). The CDR3 consists of 15 residues. Trimming removed 3 bases from V and 0 bases from J, with 8 bases in between.

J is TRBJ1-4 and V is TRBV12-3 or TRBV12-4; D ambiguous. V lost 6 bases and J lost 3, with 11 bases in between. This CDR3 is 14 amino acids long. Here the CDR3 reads CASSNGWANEKLFF. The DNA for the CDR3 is TGTGCCAGCAGCAATGGGTGGGCTAATGAAAAACTGTTTTTT.

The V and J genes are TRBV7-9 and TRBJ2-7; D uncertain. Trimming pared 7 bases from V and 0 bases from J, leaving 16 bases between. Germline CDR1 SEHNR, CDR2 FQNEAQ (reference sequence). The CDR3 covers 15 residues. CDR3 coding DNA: TGTGCCAGCACCAAGAGAGCAGACAACTCCTACGAGCAGTACTTC. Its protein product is CASTKRADNSYEQYF.

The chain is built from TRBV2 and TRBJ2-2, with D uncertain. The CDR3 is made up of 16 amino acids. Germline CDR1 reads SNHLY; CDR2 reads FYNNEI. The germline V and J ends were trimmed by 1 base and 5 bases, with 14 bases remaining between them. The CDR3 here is CASSEEGPSMTGELFF. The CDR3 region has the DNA TGTGCCAGCAGTGAAGAGGGCCCTTCGATGACCGGGGAGCTGTTTTTT.

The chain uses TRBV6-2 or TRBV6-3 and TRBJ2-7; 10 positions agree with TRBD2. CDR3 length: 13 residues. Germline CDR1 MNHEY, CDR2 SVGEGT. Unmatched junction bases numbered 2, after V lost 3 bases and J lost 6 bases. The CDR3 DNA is TGTGCCAGCAGTTATCCTAGCGGGGGCGAGCAGTACTTC. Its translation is CASSYPSGGEQYF.

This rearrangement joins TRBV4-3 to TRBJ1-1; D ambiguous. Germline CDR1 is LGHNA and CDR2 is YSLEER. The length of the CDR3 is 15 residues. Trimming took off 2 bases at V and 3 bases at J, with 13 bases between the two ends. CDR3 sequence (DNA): TGCGCCAGCAGCCAAACACACGGAACGGACACTGAAGCTTTCTTT. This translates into CASSQTHGTDTEAFF.